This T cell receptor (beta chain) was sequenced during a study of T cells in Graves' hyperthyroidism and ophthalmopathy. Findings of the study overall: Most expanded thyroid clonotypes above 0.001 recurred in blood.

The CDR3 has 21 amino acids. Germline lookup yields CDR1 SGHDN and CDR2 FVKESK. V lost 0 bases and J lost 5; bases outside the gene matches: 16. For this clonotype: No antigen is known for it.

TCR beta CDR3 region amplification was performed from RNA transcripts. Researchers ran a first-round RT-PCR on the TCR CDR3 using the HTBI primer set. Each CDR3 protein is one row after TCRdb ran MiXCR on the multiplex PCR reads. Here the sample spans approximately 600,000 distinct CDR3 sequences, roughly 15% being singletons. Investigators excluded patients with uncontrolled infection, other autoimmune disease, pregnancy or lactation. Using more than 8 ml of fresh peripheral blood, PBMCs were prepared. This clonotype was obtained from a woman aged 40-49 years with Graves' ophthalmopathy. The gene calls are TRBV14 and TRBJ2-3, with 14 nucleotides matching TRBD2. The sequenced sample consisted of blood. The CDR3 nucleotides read TGTGCCAGCAGCCAAGATGGGGGCCACGGGACTAGCGGGAGCTATGGAGATACGCAGTATTTT. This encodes CASSQDGGHGTSGSYGDTQYF.